The source of this TCR beta chain is a study of PD-1 blockade in classical Hodgkin lymphoma. The time point denotes: newly diagnosed, previously untreated cHL patient sample. Through magnetic negative selection, CD8+ T cells were separated from PBMCs that had been thawed. Assay used: immunoSEQ multiplex PCR; TCRdb lists only in-frame clones, some missing. Among tens of thousands of clones, around nine tenths were seen once, and the ten largest hold roughly 7%. Notes on the study in general: Repertoire difference causes, possibly disease activity or prior therapy, remain undefined. Baseline TCR diversity was reportedly lower in newly diagnosed patients than in healthy donors. It was reported as lower still in relapsed/refractory patients.

The CDR3 spans 11 residues. The germline V and J ends were trimmed by 8 bases and 3 bases, with 6 bases remaining between them. CDR1 and CDR2 from the germline V gene are WSHSY and SAAADI. This clone has a handful of counts. As yet, its antigen is unknown. This sequence originates from a human donor with classical Hodgkin lymphoma. The sample consisted of CD8+ T cells from blood. This sequence joins TRBV10-2 and TRBJ2-3; D gene unclear. This CDR3 reads CASRLTDTQYF. The DNA of the CDR3 is TGCGCCAGCCGATTAACAGATACGCAGTATTTT.